This TCR beta chain was sequenced for a study of CD4 T cells in relation to SARS-CoV-2 and coronaviruses. Germline V gene sequence: CDR1 SGHTA, CDR2 FQGTGA. Between the trimmed V and J ends, which lost 0 bases and 5 bases, there was a span of 14 bases. There are 15 residues in the CDR3. Repertoires were generated with immunoSEQ multiplex PCR, while TCRdb's copy carries only in-frame clones and drops some. Counted here are about 22,000 clones, around 74% occurring once; the ten biggest clones make up roughly a sixth. About this clone itself: The antigen remains undetermined.

CD4+ T cells from unexposed donors were obtained before the COVID-19 pandemic (2011-2018). After nine to ten days of culture, CD4+ T cells were isolated. Source material: CD4+ T cells from PBMCs, cultured in vitro. The rearrangement joins TRBV7-3 to TRBJ2-7, with a tentative D call TRBD1 (6 bases). The clonotype originates from a human donor in good health. The chain's CDR3 is CASSLTHQNRDEQYF. CDR3 in DNA: TGTGCCAGCAGCTTAACTCACCAAAACAGGGACGAGCAGTACTTC.